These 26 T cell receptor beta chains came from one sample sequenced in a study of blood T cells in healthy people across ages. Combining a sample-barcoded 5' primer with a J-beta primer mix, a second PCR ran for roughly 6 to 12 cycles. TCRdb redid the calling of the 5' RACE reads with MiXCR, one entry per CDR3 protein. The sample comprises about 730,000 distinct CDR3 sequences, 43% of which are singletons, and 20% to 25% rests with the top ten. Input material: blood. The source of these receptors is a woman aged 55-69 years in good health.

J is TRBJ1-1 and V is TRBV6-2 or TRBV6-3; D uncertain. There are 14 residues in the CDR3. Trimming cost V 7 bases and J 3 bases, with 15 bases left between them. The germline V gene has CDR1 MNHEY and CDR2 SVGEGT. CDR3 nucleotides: TGTGCCAGCAACCCTCAGATCAGCTACACTGAAGCTTTCTTT. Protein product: CASNPQISYTEAFF.

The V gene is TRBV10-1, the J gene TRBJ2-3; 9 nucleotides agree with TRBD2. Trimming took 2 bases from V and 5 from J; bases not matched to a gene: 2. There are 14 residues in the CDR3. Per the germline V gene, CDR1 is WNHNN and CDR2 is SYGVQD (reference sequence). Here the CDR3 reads CASSEGLAIDTQYF. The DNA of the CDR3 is TGCGCCAGCAGTGAGGGACTAGCGATAGATACGCAGTATTTT.

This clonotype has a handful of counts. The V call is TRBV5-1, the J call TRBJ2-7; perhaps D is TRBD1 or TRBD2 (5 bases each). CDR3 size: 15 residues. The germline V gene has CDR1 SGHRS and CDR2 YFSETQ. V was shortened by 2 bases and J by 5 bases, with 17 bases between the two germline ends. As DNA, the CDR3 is TGCGCCAGCAGCTTACGGGGCGCTGAGGTCCACGAGCAGTACTTC. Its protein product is CASSLRGAEVHEQYF.

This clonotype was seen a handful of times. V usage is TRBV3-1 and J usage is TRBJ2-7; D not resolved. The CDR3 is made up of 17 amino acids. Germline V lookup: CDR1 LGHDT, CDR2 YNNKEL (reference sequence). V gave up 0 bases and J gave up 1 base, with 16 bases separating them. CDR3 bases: TGTGCCAGCAGCCAAGAGGGGATAAGAATAGGATCCTACGAGCAGTACTTC. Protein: CASSQEGIRIGSYEQYF.

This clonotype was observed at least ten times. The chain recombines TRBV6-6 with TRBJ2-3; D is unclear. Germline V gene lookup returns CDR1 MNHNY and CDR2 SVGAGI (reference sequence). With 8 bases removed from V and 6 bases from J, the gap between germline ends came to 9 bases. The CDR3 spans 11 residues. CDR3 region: CASRVEDTQYF. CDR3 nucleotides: TGTGCCAGCCGGGTGGAGGATACGCAGTATTTT.

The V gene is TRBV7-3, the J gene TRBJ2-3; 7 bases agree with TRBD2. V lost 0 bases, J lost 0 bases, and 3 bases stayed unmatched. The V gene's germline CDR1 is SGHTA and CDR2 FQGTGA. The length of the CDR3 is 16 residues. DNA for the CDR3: TGTGCCAGCAGCTTAACCGAGCGGGGCAGCACAGATACGCAGTATTTT. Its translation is CASSLTERGSTDTQYF.

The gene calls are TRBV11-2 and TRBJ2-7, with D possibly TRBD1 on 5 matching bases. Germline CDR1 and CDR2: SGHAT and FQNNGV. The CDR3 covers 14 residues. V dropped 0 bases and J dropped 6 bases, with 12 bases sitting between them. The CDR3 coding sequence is TGTGCCAGCAGCTTAGATTACGGTCAGGGCGAGCAGTACTTC. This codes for CASSLDYGQGEQYF. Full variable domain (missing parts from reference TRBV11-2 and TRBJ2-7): EAGVAQSPRYKIIEKRQSVAFWCNPISGHATLYWYQQILGQGPKLLIQFQNNGVVDDSQLPKDRFSAERLKGVDSTLKIQPAKLEDSAVYLCASSLDYGQGEQYFGPGTRLTVT.

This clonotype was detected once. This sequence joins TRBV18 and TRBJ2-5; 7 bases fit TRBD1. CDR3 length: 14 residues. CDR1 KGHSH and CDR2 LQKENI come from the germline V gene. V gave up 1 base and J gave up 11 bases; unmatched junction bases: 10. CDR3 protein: CASSPQQGLGEQYF. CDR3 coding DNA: TGTGCCAGCTCACCACAACAGGGGTTAGGGGAGCAGTACTTC.

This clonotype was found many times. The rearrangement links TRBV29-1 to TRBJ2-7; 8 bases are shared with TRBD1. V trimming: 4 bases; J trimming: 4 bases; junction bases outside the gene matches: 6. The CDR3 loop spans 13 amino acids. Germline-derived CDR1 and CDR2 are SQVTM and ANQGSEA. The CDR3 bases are TGCAGCGTTGGGATCGGGACAGGATACGAGCAGTACTTC. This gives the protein CSVGIGTGYEQYF.

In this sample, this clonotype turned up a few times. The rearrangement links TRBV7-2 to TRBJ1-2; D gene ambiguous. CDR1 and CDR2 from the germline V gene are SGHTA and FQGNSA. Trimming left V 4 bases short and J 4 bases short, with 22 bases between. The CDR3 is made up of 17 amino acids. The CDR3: CASSWPLGFGISYGYTF. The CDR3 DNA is TGTGCCAGCAGCTGGCCCCTGGGTTTTGGAATTTCCTATGGCTACACCTTC.

The CDR3 nucleotides are TGCAGTGCTAGGGGGACAGGGAGGGGCAATCAGCCCCAGCATTTT. Protein product: CSARGTGRGNQPQHF. The V and J genes are TRBV20-1 and TRBJ1-5; 9 nucleotides match TRBD1. CDR3 length equals 15 residues. V gave up 3 bases and J gave up 2 bases; unmatched junction bases: 5. Germline assignment: CDR1 DFQATT and CDR2 SNEGSKA (reference sequence).

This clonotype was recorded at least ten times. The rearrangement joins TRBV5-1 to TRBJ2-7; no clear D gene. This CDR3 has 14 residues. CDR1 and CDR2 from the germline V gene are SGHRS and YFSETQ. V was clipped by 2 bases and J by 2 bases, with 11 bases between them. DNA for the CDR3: TGCGCCAGCAGCTTTGTCGTCGCGGCCTACGAGCAGTACTTC. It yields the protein CASSFVVAAYEQYF. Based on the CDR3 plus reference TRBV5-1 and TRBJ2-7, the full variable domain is KAGVTQTPRYLIKTRGQQVTLSCSPISGHRSVSWYQQTPGQGLQFLFEYFSETQRNKGNFPGRFSGRQFSNSRSEMNVSTLELGDSALYLCASSFVVAAYEQYFGPGTRLTVT.

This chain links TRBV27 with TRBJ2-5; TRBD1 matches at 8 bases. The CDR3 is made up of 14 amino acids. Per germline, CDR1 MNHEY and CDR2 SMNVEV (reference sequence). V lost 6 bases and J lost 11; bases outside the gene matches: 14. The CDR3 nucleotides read TGTGCCAGCAGACGGACAGGGAAGGAAGTGGAGCAGTACTTC. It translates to CASRRTGKEVEQYF.

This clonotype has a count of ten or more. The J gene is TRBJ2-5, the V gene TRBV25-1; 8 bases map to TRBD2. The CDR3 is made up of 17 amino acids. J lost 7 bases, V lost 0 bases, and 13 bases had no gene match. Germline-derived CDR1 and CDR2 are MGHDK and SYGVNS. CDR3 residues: CASSEYGGGEVRGTQYF. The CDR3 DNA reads TGTGCCAGCAGTGAATACGGGGGGGGCGAAGTTCGTGGGACCCAGTACTTC.

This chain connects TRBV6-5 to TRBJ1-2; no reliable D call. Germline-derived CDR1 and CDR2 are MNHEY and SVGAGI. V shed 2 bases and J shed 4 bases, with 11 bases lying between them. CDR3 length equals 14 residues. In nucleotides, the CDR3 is TGTGCCAGCAGTTACCCTTCCTCCCCCTATGGCTACACCTTC. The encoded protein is CASSYPSSPYGYTF.

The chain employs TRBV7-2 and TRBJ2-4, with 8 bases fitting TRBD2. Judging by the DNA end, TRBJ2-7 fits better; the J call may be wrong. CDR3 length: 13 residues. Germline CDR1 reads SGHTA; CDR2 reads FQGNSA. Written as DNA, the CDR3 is TGTGCCAGCTTCCCAGCGGGAGCCTACGAGCAGTACTTC. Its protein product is CASFPAGAYEQYF.

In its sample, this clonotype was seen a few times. The CDR3 sequence is CSVGQEIGYGYTF. The CDR3 nucleotides read TGCAGCGTTGGACAGGAAATAGGGTATGGCTACACCTTC. V usage is TRBV29-1 and J usage is TRBJ1-2; TRBD1 is a possible D gene (6 bases). This CDR3 contains 13 residues. Germline V gene sequence: CDR1 SQVTM, CDR2 ANQGSEA. The germline V and J ends were trimmed by 4 bases and 5 bases, with 14 bases remaining between them.

The CDR3 loop reads CASPNEQFF. The CDR3, as DNA: TGTGCCAGCCCGAATGAGCAGTTCTTC. The chain uses TRBV28 and TRBJ2-1; D is uncertain. The CDR3 has 9 amino acids. V dropped 8 bases and J dropped 7 bases, with 3 bases sitting between them. Looked up from germline, CDR1 is MDHEN and CDR2 is SYDVKM.

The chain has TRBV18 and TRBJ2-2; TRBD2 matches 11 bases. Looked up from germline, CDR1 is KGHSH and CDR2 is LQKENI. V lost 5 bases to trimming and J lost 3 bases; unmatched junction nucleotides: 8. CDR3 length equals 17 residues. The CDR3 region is CASSFTTSGTYTGELFF. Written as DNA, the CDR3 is TGTGCCAGCTCATTCACGACTAGCGGGACTTACACCGGGGAGCTGTTTTTT. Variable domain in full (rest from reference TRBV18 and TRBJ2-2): NAGVMQNPRHLVRRRGQEARLRCSPMKGHSHVYWYRQLPEEGLKFMVYLQKENIIDESGMPKERFSAEFPKEGPSILRIQQVVRGDSAAYFCASSFTTSGTYTGELFFGEGSRLTVL.

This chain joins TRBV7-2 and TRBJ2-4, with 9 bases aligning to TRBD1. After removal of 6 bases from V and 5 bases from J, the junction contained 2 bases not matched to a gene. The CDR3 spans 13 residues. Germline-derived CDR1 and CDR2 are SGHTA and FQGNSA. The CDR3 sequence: CASRWTGENIQYF. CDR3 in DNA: TGTGCCAGCAGATGGACAGGGGAAAACATTCAGTACTTC.

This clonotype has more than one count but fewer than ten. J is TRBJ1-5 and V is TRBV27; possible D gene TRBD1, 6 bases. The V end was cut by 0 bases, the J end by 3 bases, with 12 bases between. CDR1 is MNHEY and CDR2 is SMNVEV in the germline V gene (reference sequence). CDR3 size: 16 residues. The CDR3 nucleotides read TGTGCCAGCAGTTTATCGTCAGGGGCTTACAATCAGCCCCAGCATTTT. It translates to CASSLSSGAYNQPQHF.

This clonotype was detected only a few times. In nucleotides, the CDR3 is TGTGCCAGCAGCACCGCCGGGCAGCCTAGTAACTACGAGCAGTACTTC. This sequence encodes CASSTAGQPSNYEQYF. The V gene is TRBV28, the J gene TRBJ2-4; D gene ambiguous. The DNA end is a closer match to TRBJ2-7, so the J assignment may be wrong. The CDR3 is 16 amino acids. Germline CDR1 is MDHEN and CDR2 is SYDVKM.

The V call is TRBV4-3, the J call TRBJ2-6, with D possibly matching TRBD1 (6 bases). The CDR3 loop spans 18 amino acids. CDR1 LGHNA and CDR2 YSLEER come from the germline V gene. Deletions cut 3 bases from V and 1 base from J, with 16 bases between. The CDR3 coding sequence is TGCGCCAGCAGCCAGGACTCCCTTACAGGGTCTGGGGCCAACGTCCTGACTTTC. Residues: CASSQDSLTGSGANVLTF.

As DNA, the CDR3 is TGTGCCAGCAGTACCGGACAGGGGGAAACTGAAGCTTTCTTT. Amino acid sequence: CASSTGQGETEAFF. The chain recombines TRBV7-2 with TRBJ1-1; 10 bases agree with TRBD1. The CDR3 spans 14 residues. Trimming removed 6 bases from V and 5 bases from J; junction bases left unmatched: 6. Germline CDR1 and CDR2: SGHTA and FQGNSA.

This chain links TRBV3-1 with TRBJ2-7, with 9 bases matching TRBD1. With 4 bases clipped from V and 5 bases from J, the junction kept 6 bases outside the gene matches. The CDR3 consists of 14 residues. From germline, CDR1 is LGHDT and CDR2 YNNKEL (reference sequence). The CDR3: CASSRSGTGNEQYF. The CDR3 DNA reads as TGTGCCAGCAGCCGGTCCGGGACAGGGAACGAGCAGTACTTC.

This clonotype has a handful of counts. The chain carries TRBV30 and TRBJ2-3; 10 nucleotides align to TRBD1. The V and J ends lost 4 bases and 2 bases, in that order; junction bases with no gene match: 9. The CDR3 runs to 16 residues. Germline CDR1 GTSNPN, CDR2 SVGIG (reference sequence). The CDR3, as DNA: TGTGCCTGGACGATGGCGACAGGGGGCGACACAGATACGCAGTATTTT. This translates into CAWTMATGGDTDTQYF.